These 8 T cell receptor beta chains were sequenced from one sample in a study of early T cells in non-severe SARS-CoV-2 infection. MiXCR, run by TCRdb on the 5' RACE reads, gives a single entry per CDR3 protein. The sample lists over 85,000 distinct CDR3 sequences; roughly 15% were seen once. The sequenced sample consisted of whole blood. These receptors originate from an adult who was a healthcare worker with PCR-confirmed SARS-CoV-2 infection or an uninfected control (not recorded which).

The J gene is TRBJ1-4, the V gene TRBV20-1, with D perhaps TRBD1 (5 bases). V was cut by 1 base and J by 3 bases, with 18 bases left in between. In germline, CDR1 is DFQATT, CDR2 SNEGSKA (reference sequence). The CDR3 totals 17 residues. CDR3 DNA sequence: TGCAGTGCTAGAGTTGGTGGAGGGGTAGCAGCTAATGAAAAACTGTTTTTT. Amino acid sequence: CSARVGGGVAANEKLFF.

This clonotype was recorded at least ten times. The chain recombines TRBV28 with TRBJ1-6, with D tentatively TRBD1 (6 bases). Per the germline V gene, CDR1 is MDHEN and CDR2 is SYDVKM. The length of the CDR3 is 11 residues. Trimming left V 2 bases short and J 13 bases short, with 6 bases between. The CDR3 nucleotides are TGTGCCAGCAGTTTAACAGGGCCCCTCCACTTT. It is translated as CASSLTGPLHF. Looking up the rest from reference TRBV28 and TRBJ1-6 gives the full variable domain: DVKVTQSSRYLVKRTGEKVFLECVQDMDHENMFWYRQDPGLGLRLIYFSYDVKMKEKGDIPEGYSVSREKKERFSLILESASTNQTSMYLCASSLTGPLHFGNGTRLTVT.

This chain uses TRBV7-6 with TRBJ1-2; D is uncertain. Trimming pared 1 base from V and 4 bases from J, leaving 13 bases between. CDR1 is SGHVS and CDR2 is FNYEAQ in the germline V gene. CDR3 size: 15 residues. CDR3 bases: TGTGCCAGCAGCTTAGGGGCAGGTCTTCTCTATGGCTACACCTTC. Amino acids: CASSLGAGLLYGYTF.

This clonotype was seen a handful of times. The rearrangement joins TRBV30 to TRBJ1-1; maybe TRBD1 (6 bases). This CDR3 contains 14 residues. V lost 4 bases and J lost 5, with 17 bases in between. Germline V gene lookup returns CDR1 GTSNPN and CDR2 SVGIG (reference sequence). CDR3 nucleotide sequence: TGTGCCTGGAACTTAGGGGGGTCAGGTACTGAAGCTTTCTTT. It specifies CAWNLGGSGTEAFF.

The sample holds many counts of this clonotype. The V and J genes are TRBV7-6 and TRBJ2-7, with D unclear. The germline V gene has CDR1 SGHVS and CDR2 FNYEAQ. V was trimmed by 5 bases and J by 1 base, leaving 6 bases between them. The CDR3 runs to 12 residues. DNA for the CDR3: TGTGCCAGCAGCGCATCTTCCTACGAGCAGTACTTC. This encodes CASSASSYEQYF.

The CDR3 reads CSAYRDRGNTGELFF. The CDR3 nucleotides are TGCAGTGCTTACCGGGACCGCGGGAACACCGGGGAGCTGTTTTTT. V gene TRBV20-1 combines with J gene TRBJ2-2; D is possibly TRBD1 or TRBD2 (5 bases each). Germline V gene lookup returns CDR1 DFQATT and CDR2 SNEGSKA (reference sequence). The CDR3 consists of 15 residues. V dropped 5 bases and J dropped 1 base, with 14 bases sitting between them.

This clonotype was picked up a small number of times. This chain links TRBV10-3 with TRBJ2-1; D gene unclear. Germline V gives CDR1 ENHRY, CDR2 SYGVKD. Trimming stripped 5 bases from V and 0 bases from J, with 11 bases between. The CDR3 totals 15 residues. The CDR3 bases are TGTGCCATCAGTCCGGGCGGCTACTCCTACAATGAGCAGTTCTTC. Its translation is CAISPGGYSYNEQFF.

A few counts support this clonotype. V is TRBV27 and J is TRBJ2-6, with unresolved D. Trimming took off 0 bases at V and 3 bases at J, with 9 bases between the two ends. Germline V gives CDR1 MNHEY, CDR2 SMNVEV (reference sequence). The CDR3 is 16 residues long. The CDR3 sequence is CASSLSWVDGANVLTF. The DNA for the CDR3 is TGTGCCAGCAGTTTATCATGGGTTGATGGGGCCAACGTCCTGACTTTC. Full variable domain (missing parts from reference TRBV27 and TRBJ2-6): EAQVTQNPRYLITVTGKKLTVTCSQNMNHEYMSWYRQDPGLGLRQIYYSMNVEVTDKGDVPEGYKVSRKEKRNFPLILESPSPNQTSLYFCASSLSWVDGANVLTFGAGSRLTVL.